Each of the 22 T cell receptor beta chains below was sequenced from the same sample in a study of blood T cell repertoires in COVID-19. Sequencing was performed with immunoSEQ multiplex PCR; in TCRdb, only in-frame clones are kept and a portion is missing. This sample has 110,000 to 150,000 clones; around 80% occur once, and the top ten carry around 6%. The sequenced material came from PBMCs or T cells enriched from blood (not recorded which). The source of these receptors is a woman aged 45-65 years who had recovered from COVID-19.

This chain uses TRBV20-1 with TRBJ2-1; 9 bases fit TRBD2. V shed 2 bases and J 12 bases; nucleotides not matched to a gene: 2. Germline V gene data show CDR1 as DFQATT and CDR2 as SNEGSKA (reference sequence). This CDR3 has 11 residues. The chain's CDR3 is CSARNSGGQFF. CDR3 coding DNA: TGCAGTGCTAGAAATAGCGGGGGGCAGTTCTTC.

CDR3: CASSQVGGGRNTEAFF. In DNA form, the CDR3 reads TGTGCCAGCAGCCAAGTAGGCGGAGGTAGGAACACTGAAGCTTTCTTT. This chain uses TRBV4-2 with TRBJ1-1; D ambiguous. CDR1 LGHNA and CDR2 YNFKEQ come from the germline V gene. This CDR3 comprises 16 residues. V lost 1 base and J 1 base, leaving 13 bases between the germline ends.

The V gene is TRBV10-2, the J gene TRBJ1-5, with D unresolved. V dropped 0 bases and J dropped 3 bases, with 6 bases sitting between them. CDR3 length: 14 residues. Germline V CDR1 and CDR2: WSHSY, SAAADI. The CDR3 DNA reads as TGCGCCAGCAGTGAGTCGACTCTCAATCAGCCCCAGCATTTT. This translates into CASSESTLNQPQHF.

V and J are TRBV5-6 and TRBJ2-2; D may be TRBD2 (6 bases). There are 16 residues in the CDR3. Looked up from germline, CDR1 is SGHDT and CDR2 is YYEEEE. V was cut by 0 bases and J by 3 bases, with 12 bases left in between. CDR3 DNA: TGTGCCAGCAGCTTGGTTCCGGGGAGGTACACCGGGGAGCTGTTTTTT. This codes for CASSLVPGRYTGELFF.

The CDR3 spells CASSEEKRVREYF. DNA for the CDR3: TGTGCCAGCAGTGAAGAAAAACGGGTTCGTGAGTACTTC. V usage is TRBV2 and J usage is TRBJ2-7; no reliable D call. Trimming took 1 base from V and 11 from J, leaving 15 bases between them. This CDR3 contains 13 residues. Looked up from germline, CDR1 is SNHLY and CDR2 is FYNNEI.

The genes are TRBV7-2 and TRBJ2-5; possibly TRBD2 for D (6 bases). The CDR3 contains 13 residues. Per germline, CDR1 SGHTA and CDR2 FQGNSA. V lost 3 bases to trimming and J lost 1 base, with 6 bases between them. The CDR3, as DNA: TGTGCCAGCAGCTTTAGCGGCCAAGAGACCCAGTACTTC. This codes for CASSFSGQETQYF.

CDR3 sequence: CASSRRGEQYV. The CDR3 region has the DNA TGTGCCAGCAGCCGGCGGGGAGAGCAGTACGTC. The chain carries TRBV5-6 and TRBJ2-7; D possibly corresponds to TRBD2 (6 bases). The CDR3 consists of 11 residues. Germline loops: CDR1 SGHDT, CDR2 YYEEEE. Trimming cost V 4 bases and J 7 bases, with 9 bases left between them.

The CDR3 DNA reads TGTGCCAGCAGCACAGGAGTTATTCAGTACTTC. This sequence encodes CASSTGVIQYF. The chain links TRBV12-3 or TRBV12-4 to TRBJ2-4, with D tentatively TRBD1 (5 bases). V lost 6 bases and J 10 bases, leaving 10 bases between the germline ends. There are 11 residues in the CDR3.

The chain is built from TRBV19 and TRBJ2-4; TRBD1 might be the D (5 bases). The germline CDR1 and CDR2 sequences are LNHDA and SQIVND (reference sequence). The V end lost 7 bases, the J end lost 8 bases, and 21 bases lay between the germline ends. This CDR3 spans 15 amino acids. For the CDR3, the DNA is TGTGCCAGTAATGGCAGGGCAAATCGTGGAGACATTCAGTACTTC. Residues: CASNGRANRGDIQYF. Complete variable domain (other parts from reference TRBV19 and TRBJ2-4): DGGITQSPKYLFRKEGQNVTLSCEQNLNHDAMYWYRQDPGQGLRLIYYSQIVNDFQKGDIAEGYSVSREKKESFPLTVTSAQKNPTAFYLCASNGRANRGDIQYFGAGTRLSVL.

The genes are TRBV3-1 (or the pseudogene TRBV3-2) and TRBJ1-1, with 8 bases that match TRBD1. V lost 1 base, J lost 10 bases, and 5 bases stayed unmatched. This CDR3 has 13 amino acids. Germline V CDR1 and CDR2: LGHDT, YNNKEL (reference sequence). CDR3 loop: CASSQVGQGRAFF. In DNA form, the CDR3 reads TGTGCCAGCAGCCAAGTAGGACAGGGACGAGCTTTCTTT.

In its sample, this clone was seen a few times. V is TRBV9 and J is TRBJ1-1; D ambiguous. The V and J ends lost 0 bases and 0 bases respectively, with 12 bases between them. Germline V CDR1 and CDR2: SGDLS, YYNGEE. This CDR3 is built from 16 residues. The CDR3 nucleotides read TGTGCCAGCAGCGTAGATCCGACACCCATGAACACTGAAGCTTTCTTT. It is translated as CASSVDPTPMNTEAFF.

The chain links TRBV7-9 to TRBJ2-2; 7 bases agree with TRBD1. After removal of 5 bases from V and 0 bases from J, the junction contained 9 bases not matched to a gene. There are 17 residues in the CDR3. CDR1 and CDR2 from the germline V gene are SEHNR and FQNEAQ (reference sequence). This CDR3 is CASSTRKGAANTGELFF. The CDR3 DNA reads TGTGCCAGCAGCACCCGGAAGGGGGCCGCGAACACCGGGGAGCTGTTTTTT.

About this clone: The junction departs from germline at one end; a sequencing error may be responsible. The J gene is TRBJ2-5, the V gene TRBV28; D remains unclear. In germline, CDR1 is MDHEN, CDR2 SYDVKM. This CDR3 has 13 amino acids. The CDR3: CASTLPVEETQYF. CDR3 coding DNA: TGTGCCAGCACTTTACCGGTTGAGGAGACCCAGTACTTC. The whole variable domain, filled in from reference TRBV28 and TRBJ2-5, reads DVKVTQSSRYLVKRTGEKVFLECVQDMDHENMFWYRQDPGLGLRLIYFSYDVKMKEKGDIPEGYSVSREKKERFSLILESASTNQTSMYLCASTLPVEETQYFGPGTRLLVL.

This rearrangement joins TRBV19 to TRBJ2-7; maybe TRBD2 (5 bases). The CDR3 loop spans 15 amino acids. The germline CDR1 and CDR2 sequences are LNHDA and SQIVND (reference sequence). The germline V and J ends were trimmed by 3 bases and 5 bases, with 17 bases remaining between them. CDR3 sequence (DNA): TGTGCCAGTAGTATCTCTACCCCGGGAATCCACGAGCAGTACTTC. Protein sequence: CASSISTPGIHEQYF.

CDR3 residues: CASSLPDRADNGYTF. CDR3 coding DNA: TGTGCCAGCAGCTTACCGGACAGGGCTGATAATGGCTACACCTTC. The rearrangement uses TRBV7-2 and TRBJ1-2; 8 bases fit TRBD1. CDR3 size: 15 residues. With V trimmed by 2 bases and J by 6 bases, 8 bases remained unmatched. CDR1 SGHTA and CDR2 FQGNSA come from the germline V gene. Based on the CDR3 plus reference TRBV7-2 and TRBJ1-2, the full variable domain is GAGVSQSPSNKVTEKGKDVELRCDPISGHTALYWYRQSLGQGLEFLIYFQGNSAPDKSGLPSDRFSAERTGGSVSTLTIQRTQQEDSAVYLCASSLPDRADNGYTFGSGTRLTVV.

The rearrangement links TRBV9 to TRBJ1-1; a possible D gene is TRBD1 (6 bases). The V gene's germline CDR1 is SGDLS and CDR2 YYNGEE. The CDR3 is made up of 14 amino acids. The V end lost 0 bases, the J end lost 3 bases, and 9 bases lay between the germline ends. The CDR3 DNA sequence: TGTGCCAGCAGCGTAGCAGGGGTGGACACTGAAGCTTTCTTT. This sequence encodes CASSVAGVDTEAFF. Variable domain in full (rest from reference TRBV9 and TRBJ1-1): DSGVTQTPKHLITATGQRVTLRCSPRSGDLSVYWYQQSLDQGLQFLIQYYNGEERAKGNILERFSAQQFPDLHSELNLSSLELGDSALYFCASSVAGVDTEAFFGQGTRLTVV.

This clone came up many times. This chain connects TRBV7-9 to TRBJ2-7; 8 nucleotides agree with TRBD1. V lost 4 bases and J lost 1; bases outside the gene matches: 3. This CDR3 has 14 amino acids. Germline assignment: CDR1 SEHNR and CDR2 FQNEAQ (reference sequence). CDR3 DNA sequence: TGTGCCAGCAGCTGGGGACAGGTATCCTACGAGCAGTACTTC. Translated: CASSWGQVSYEQYF. Based on the CDR3 plus reference TRBV7-9 and TRBJ2-7, the full variable domain is DTGVSQNPRHKITKRGQNVTFRCDPISEHNRLYWYRQTLGQGPEFLTYFQNEAQLEKSRLLSDRFSAERPKGSFSTLEIQRTEQGDSAMYLCASSWGQVSYEQYFGPGTRLTVT.

The chain combines TRBV2 with TRBJ2-5; D is possibly TRBD2 (5 bases). Germline V gene data show CDR1 as SNHLY and CDR2 as FYNNEI. The CDR3 spans 14 residues. V shed 4 bases and J shed 1 base, with 10 bases lying between them. In DNA, the CDR3 is TGTGCCAGCAGTGCGGGAACAATCCAAGAGACCCAGTACTTC. Translation: CASSAGTIQETQYF. The complete variable domain, with remaining parts taken from reference TRBV2 and TRBJ2-5, reads EPEVTQTPSHQVTQMGQEVILRCVPISNHLYFYWYRQILGQKVEFLVSFYNNEISEKSEIFDDQFSVERPDGSNFTLKIRSTKLEDSAMYFCASSAGTIQETQYFGPGTRLLVL.

V gene TRBV5-4 combines with J gene TRBJ2-3, with D possibly being TRBD2 (8 bases). In germline, CDR1 is SGHNT, CDR2 YYREEE (reference sequence). Trimming removed 4 bases at V and 4 bases at J, with 19 bases between. The CDR3 covers 16 residues. CDR3 in amino acids: CASSDGLARGPDTQYF. The CDR3 DNA is TGTGCCAGCAGCGATGGACTAGCTAGGGGGCCAGATACGCAGTATTTT.

The chain links TRBV15 to TRBJ2-1; 11 bases are a match to TRBD2. Losses at the gene ends were 0 bases for V and 6 bases for J; bases not matched to a gene: 1. Germline CDR1 LNHNV, CDR2 YYDKDF (reference sequence). The CDR3 covers 15 residues. This CDR3 is CATSRDLAGGNEQFF. CDR3 DNA sequence: TGTGCCACCAGCAGAGACCTAGCGGGGGGCAATGAGCAGTTCTTC.

This chain uses TRBV28 with TRBJ1-4; D ambiguous. The CDR3 length is 17 residues. Trimming took off 5 bases at V and 1 base at J, with 17 bases between the two ends. Germline-derived CDR1 and CDR2 are MDHEN and SYDVKM. In nucleotides, the CDR3 is TGTGCCAGCAGTCCCCACCTCGGAGGAAGAACTAATGAAAAACTGTTTTTT. Translating gives CASSPHLGGRTNEKLFF.

The rearrangement uses TRBV28 and TRBJ2-7; 8 nucleotides match TRBD1. CDR1 is MDHEN and CDR2 is SYDVKM in the germline V gene. V was clipped by 3 bases and J by 5 bases; unmatched bases: 12. The CDR3 totals 16 residues. The CDR3 loop is CASSFKGQGNSHEQYF. The CDR3 region has the DNA TGTGCCAGCAGTTTCAAAGGACAGGGTAACAGTCACGAGCAGTACTTC.